This entry describes one T cell receptor beta chain. Its specificity is unknown. This entry comes from a study of T cell repertoires in cytomegalovirus infection. Study-wide context: Recently identified HLA-C-restricted CMV epitopes were among the peptides used. Matching HLA type and CMV infection were both indicated by public TCR beta signatures. Study-level findings and limits: Accumulated public TCR beta family frequency recognized individuals carrying CMV together with the relevant HLA. The response measured ex vivo was dominated by TCR beta clonotypes (HLA-C-restricted and CMV-specific).

TCRdb analysed the reads with MiXCR anew, one entry per CDR3 protein. This table has more than 250,000 distinct CDR3 sequences, 20% to 25% appearing once. Trimming removed 2 bases from V and 3 bases from J, with 7 bases in between. Per the germline V gene, CDR1 is LGHNA and CDR2 is YSLEER. This CDR3 comprises 14 residues. Sample: cultured PBMCs, taken from culture after CMV antigen stimulation. The chain uses TRBV4-3 and TRBJ2-2; a weak D match, TRBD2 (6 bases). This TCR derives from a human donor in good health (CMV status not recorded). Some clones in this sample may be carry-over from other donors' samples. The CDR3 DNA is TGCGCCAGCAGCCAAAGACTAGACACCGGGGAGCTGTTTTTT. Its translation: CASSQRLDTGELFF.